What follows are 2 T cell receptor beta chains derived from one specimen sequenced in a study of Graves' ophthalmopathy and Graves' hyperthyroidism. The sequenced template was RNA, covering the TCR beta CDR3 region. First-round RT-PCR with HTBI primers preceded a second-round multiplex PCR. TCRdb analysed the multiplex PCR reads with MiXCR anew, one entry per CDR3 protein. Among around 400,000 distinct CDR3 sequences listed, approximately 21% were seen once. The sequenced material came from peripheral blood. The receptor set was obtained from a woman aged 18-29 years with stable Graves' hyperthyroidism.

A word on this clonotype: This may arise from a read error, as a much more abundant clone is one base away. The CDR3 ends on some other residue instead of the conserved phenylalanine or tryptophan, so this is likely a read error. The V gene is TRBV30, the J gene TRBJ2-6; no reliable D call. Germline values: CDR1 GTSNPN, CDR2 SVGIG (reference sequence). This CDR3 is 15 amino acids long. Trimming cost V 2 bases and J 0 bases, with 8 bases left between them. CDR3 sequence reads: CAWSSGNSGANVLTY. CDR3 bases: TGTGCCTGGAGTTCTGGGAACTCTGGGGCCAACGTCCTGACTTAC.

The sample holds many counts of this clonotype. This may arise from a read error, as a much more abundant clone is one base away. V gene TRBV6-5 combines with J gene TRBJ2-2, with TRBD1 identical over 9 bases. CDR3 length equals 14 residues. Germline V gene sequence: CDR1 MNHEY, CDR2 SVGAGI. The CDR3 DNA reads as TGTGCCGGCAGTCTACAGGGGGCTGGCGGGGAGCTGTTTTTT. This gives the protein CAGSLQGAGGELFF.